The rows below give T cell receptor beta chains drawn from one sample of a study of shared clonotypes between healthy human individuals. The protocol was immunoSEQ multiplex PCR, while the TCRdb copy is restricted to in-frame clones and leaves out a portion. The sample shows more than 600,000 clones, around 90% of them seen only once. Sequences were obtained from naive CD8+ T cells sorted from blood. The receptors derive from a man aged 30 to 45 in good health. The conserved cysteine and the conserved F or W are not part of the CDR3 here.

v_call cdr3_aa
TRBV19 ASSITLGTYGYT
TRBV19 ASSPGPYEQY
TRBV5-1 ATRAVGGIDEQF
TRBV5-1 ASSPGYNEQF
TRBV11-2 ASSEGQSNYGYT
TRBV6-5 ASSYSMDRAEYEQY
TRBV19 ASSMVGLTEAF
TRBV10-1 ASSRQGANEQF
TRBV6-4 ASSESYSGYNEQF
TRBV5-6 ASSFSARQEINQPQH
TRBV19 ASSIIPRPGDEQF
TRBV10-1 ASSGGSPGEQY
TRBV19 ASSIMGNTEAF
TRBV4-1 ASSQEPSNLYEQY
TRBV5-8 ASRSSGNEQF
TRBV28 ASSPDLSNEQF
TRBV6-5 ASSYSTGAEQY
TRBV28 ASHGTADTQY
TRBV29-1 STRQANTEAF
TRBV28 ASSSPSTSGSPYNTGELF
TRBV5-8 ASSLRASYNEQF
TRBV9 ASSAPPNVLT
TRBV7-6 ASSPGLASSSYNEQF
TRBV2 ATRRQYNEQF
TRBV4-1 ASSQDQPNQPQH
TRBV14 ASSVEIDYEQY
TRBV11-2 ASSLVASGYHEQY
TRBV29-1 SVEFTGTGRAYEQY
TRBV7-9 ASLSKEGRTEAF
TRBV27 ASSWIGSTDTQY
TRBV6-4 ASSATGQGADEQF
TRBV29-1 SVEFPSRYEQY
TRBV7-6 ASSLAAYNEQF
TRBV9 ASSVGRITYEQY
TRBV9 ASSALQGAVRNTIY
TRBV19 ASSIVGQSYEQY
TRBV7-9 ASSLSGARDGGTDTQY
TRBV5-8 ASSRQGNRQETQY
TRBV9 ASSVDSLSEKLF
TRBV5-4 ASSSGTGAREQY
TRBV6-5 ASSWSGGIQETQY
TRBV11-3 ASAPRVNTEAF
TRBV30 AWTNLGTPNPPSYYEQY
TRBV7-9 ASSFSSGRWEQF
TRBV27 ASSWAGGTREQY
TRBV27 ASSLRGGEETQY